The sequence of this T cell receptor beta chain was determined in a study of metastatic and nonmetastatic thyroid tumors. Study-wide findings and caveats: A significant increase in TCR beta diversity was reportedly seen in malignant thyroid tumors relative to benign nodules, in blood and tumor.

TCRdb re-called clones via MiXCR from the PCR reads. Of tens of thousands of clones listed, roughly 15% are singletons. In this sample, this clone is medium-sized. Antigen specificity is unknown. Patients had received no treatment of any kind before thyroid surgery. Trimming shortened V by 7 bases and J by 0 bases, and 13 bases separated the two germline ends. In germline, CDR1 is SGHVS, CDR2 FQNEAQ. The CDR3 runs 14 residues. V gene TRBV7-8 combines with J gene TRBJ2-7, with a possible D match to TRBD2 (5 bases). The specimen was blood. The TCR sequence derives from a male donor with papillary thyroid cancer or a benign thyroid nodule (not recorded which). Some clones in this sample may be carry-over from other donors' samples. Here the CDR3 reads CASTRGGSSYEQYF. CDR3 nucleotide sequence: TGTGCCAGCACCCGCGGAGGCAGCTCCTACGAGCAGTACTTC.